The 32 T cell receptor beta chains listed next were all sequenced from one sample in a study of T cells in Graves' hyperthyroidism and ophthalmopathy. Researchers amplified the TCR beta CDR3 regions from RNA transcripts. First-round RT-PCR of the TCR CDR3 relied on the HTBI primer set. A single record per CDR3 protein comes from TCRdb applying MiXCR to the multiplex PCR reads. This sample yields roughly 700,000 distinct CDR3 sequences, of which 14% are seen a single time; roughly a tenth belongs to the top ten. Material: blood. The receptors stem from a woman in her late teens or twenties with Graves' hyperthyroidism.

The rearrangement joins TRBV12-3 or TRBV12-4 to TRBJ2-5, with TRBD1 identical over 8 bases. V was clipped by 1 base and J by 4 bases; unmatched bases: 8. This CDR3 is 16 amino acids long. The CDR3 spells CASSLGIAGGGETQYF. The CDR3 bases are TGTGCCAGCAGTTTAGGAATAGCAGGGGGCGGAGAGACCCAGTACTTC.

This chain connects TRBV5-1 to TRBJ2-7, with a weak D call TRBD1 (5 bases). CDR1 SGHRS and CDR2 YFSETQ come from the germline V gene. The V end was cut by 3 bases, the J end by 7 bases, with 11 bases between. The CDR3 sequence is 12 residues long. In DNA, the CDR3 is TGCGCCAGCAGCTCCAACAGGTTTGAGCAGTACTTC. This codes for CASSSNRFEQYF.

This clonotype showed up many times. The V gene is TRBV12-3 or TRBV12-4, the J gene TRBJ1-5; the match to TRBD1 covers 7 bases. The CDR3 contains 13 residues. Germline trimming cut 4 bases from V and 9 bases from J; bases unmatched to any gene: 6. The CDR3 DNA sequence: TGTGCCAGCAGTTCATACAGGGGAGCGCCCCAGCATTTT. Protein product: CASSSYRGAPQHF.

The rearrangement joins TRBV7-2 to TRBJ2-3; a possible D gene is TRBD1 (6 bases). The length of the CDR3 is 15 residues. Trimming took off 3 bases at V and 5 bases at J, with 15 bases between the two ends. Germline CDR1 SGHTA, CDR2 FQGNSA. In nucleotides, the CDR3 is TGTGCCAGCAGCTTGGCAGGGGCGTCGAGAGATACGCAGTATTTT. It encodes CASSLAGASRDTQYF.

The genes are TRBV20-1 and TRBJ2-3; TRBD2 matches 8 bases. The length of the CDR3 is 14 residues. Trimming removed 3 bases from V and 9 bases from J; junction bases left unmatched: 11. The V gene's germline CDR1 is DFQATT and CDR2 SNEGSKA (reference sequence). The CDR3 reads CSARPRASGLTQYF. CDR3 DNA: TGCAGTGCTAGGCCGCGGGCTAGCGGGTTAACGCAGTATTTT.

This clonotype was counted at least ten times. The chain links TRBV7-8 to TRBJ1-5; 9 nucleotides line up with TRBD1. The CDR3 loop spans 17 amino acids. The V and J ends lost 4 bases and 0 bases, in that order; junction bases with no gene match: 7. Germline CDR1 is SGHVS and CDR2 is FQNEAQ. CDR3 in DNA: TGTGCCAGCAGCTGTAGGGACAGGGAGTATAGCAATCAGCCCCAGCATTTT. Its protein is CASSCRDREYSNQPQHF.

The table lists this clonotype with a few counts. The genes are TRBV5-6 and TRBJ1-3; TRBD1 is a possible D gene (5 bases). The V gene's germline CDR1 is SGHDT and CDR2 YYEEEE. This CDR3 is 16 amino acids long. V was shortened by 4 bases and J by 8 bases, with 22 bases between the two germline ends. The CDR3 loop reads CASSEVGGDFGDTIYF. DNA of the CDR3: TGTGCCAGCAGCGAGGTCGGAGGGGACTTCGGCGACACCATATATTTT.

This clonotype was found many times. V is TRBV30 and J is TRBJ2-1; 7 bases map to TRBD2. CDR1 is GTSNPN and CDR2 is SVGIG in the germline V gene (reference sequence). This CDR3 has 15 amino acids. The V segment lost 5 bases and the J segment 5 bases; nucleotides outside the gene matches: 12. The CDR3 protein is CAWRPTSIIHNEQFF. The CDR3 DNA is TGTGCCTGGCGCCCGACTAGCATCATCCACAATGAGCAGTTCTTC.

The table lists this clonotype with a few counts. The rearrangement uses TRBV7-9 and TRBJ2-2, with unresolved D. The germline V gene encodes CDR1 SEHNR and CDR2 FQNEAQ (reference sequence). Trimming cost V 4 bases and J 0 bases, with 12 bases left between them. This CDR3 contains 16 residues. This chain's CDR3 is CASSSRGRANTGELFF. The CDR3 DNA reads TGTGCCAGCAGCTCCAGAGGTCGGGCGAACACCGGGGAGCTGTTTTTT.

This clonotype was observed many times. V usage is TRBV7-9 and J usage is TRBJ2-1, with 10 nucleotides matching TRBD2. Germline CDR1 and CDR2: SEHNR and FQNEAQ (reference sequence). J gave up 6 bases and V 5 bases, and 16 bases lay outside the gene matches. The CDR3 length is 18 residues. The CDR3 region is CASSPSPGRGLATNEQFF. The CDR3 nucleotides are TGTGCCAGCAGCCCTTCGCCGGGTAGGGGACTAGCGACCAATGAGCAGTTCTTC.

The chain combines TRBV20-1 with TRBJ1-2; D perhaps matches TRBD1 (5 bases). Germline V lookup: CDR1 DFQATT, CDR2 SNEGSKA (reference sequence). The germline V and J ends were trimmed by 0 bases and 5 bases, with 10 bases remaining between them. This CDR3 is built from 13 residues. The CDR3 DNA sequence: TGCAGTGCTAGAGATCAGGGTTGGTATGGCTACACCTTC. It translates to CSARDQGWYGYTF.

This clonotype showed up many times. J is TRBJ2-7 and V is TRBV20-1; 9 nucleotides line up with TRBD2. Germline loops: CDR1 DFQATT, CDR2 SNEGSKA (reference sequence). The CDR3 contains 14 residues. Trimming at V came to 4 bases and at J to 0 bases, leaving 4 bases not matched to a gene. The CDR3 nucleotides read TGCAGTGCTATAGCGGGAGAGAGCTCCTACGAGCAGTACTTC. Protein product: CSAIAGESSYEQYF.

This clonotype was observed many times. The gene calls are TRBV10-3 and TRBJ2-3; 11 nucleotides align to TRBD2. This CDR3 is 15 amino acids long. Germline lookup yields CDR1 ENHRY and CDR2 SYGVKD. Losses at the gene ends were 6 bases for V and 2 bases for J; bases not matched to a gene: 4. This CDR3 is CAISETSGNTDTQYF. The CDR3 nucleotides are TGTGCCATCAGCGAGACTAGCGGGAACACAGATACGCAGTATTTT.

This clonotype was picked up a small number of times. The rearrangement uses TRBV7-2 and TRBJ1-1; TRBD1 is a possible D gene (5 bases). CDR1 and CDR2 (germline): SGHTA, FQGNSA. V gave up 7 bases and J gave up 5 bases, with 17 bases separating them. The CDR3 is 14 residues long. The CDR3 coding sequence is TGTGCCAGCACCCCCAGCAGGGTTCAGACTGAAGCTTTCTTT. Its translation: CASTPSRVQTEAFF.

The chain recombines TRBV11-2 with TRBJ2-5, with D unresolved. CDR1 is SGHAT and CDR2 is FQNNGV in the germline V gene. This CDR3 has 14 amino acids. V was clipped by 1 base and J by 1 base, with 7 bases between them. CDR3 amino acids: CASSLGASQETQYF. The DNA of the CDR3 is TGTGCCAGCAGCTTAGGAGCGAGCCAAGAGACCCAGTACTTC. Filled out from reference TRBV11-2 and TRBJ2-5, the complete variable domain reads EAGVAQSPRYKIIEKRQSVAFWCNPISGHATLYWYQQILGQGPKLLIQFQNNGVVDDSQLPKDRFSAERLKGVDSTLKIQPAKLEDSAVYLCASSLGASQETQYFGPGTRLLVL.

This clonotype was seen repeatedly, ten times or more. V and J are TRBV4-2 and TRBJ2-1; tentative D call: TRBD2 (6 bases). Germline CDR1 and CDR2: LGHNA and YNFKEQ. V was shortened by 4 bases and J by 0 bases, with 10 bases between the two germline ends. The CDR3 loop spans 15 amino acids. Written as DNA, the CDR3 is TGTGCCAGCAGCCTGCCCGGGAGCTCCTACAATGAGCAGTTCTTC. Encoded protein: CASSLPGSSYNEQFF.

The genes are TRBV9 and TRBJ1-2; TRBD1 might be the D (6 bases). The CDR3 consists of 14 residues. Per the germline V gene, CDR1 is SGDLS and CDR2 is YYNGEE. Trimming removed 2 bases from V and 4 bases from J, with 12 bases in between. This chain's CDR3 is CASSVGATSYGYTF. CDR3 coding DNA: TGTGCCAGCAGCGTGGGGGCGACGAGCTATGGCTACACCTTC.

About this clonotype itself: As the CDR3 is not closed by the conserved phenylalanine or tryptophan, this likely results from a read error. The gene calls are TRBV12-3 or TRBV12-4 and TRBJ1-5; D gene unclear. V shed 3 bases and J shed 4 bases, with 7 bases lying between them. This CDR3 contains 13 residues. The CDR3 reads CASSFGSNQPQHL. DNA of the CDR3: TGTGCCAGCAGTTTCGGAAGTAATCAGCCCCAGCATCTT.

CDR3 bases: TGTGCCAGCAGCTTAGCACCCAGGGGATCACTAGCCAAAAACATTCAGTACTTC. Its translation is CASSLAPRGSLAKNIQYF. This chain links TRBV11-2 with TRBJ2-4, with D possibly matching TRBD1 (6 bases). Trimming pared 1 base from V and 0 bases from J, leaving 16 bases between. Germline V gene lookup returns CDR1 SGHAT and CDR2 FQNNGV. The CDR3 consists of 18 residues.

This clonotype was observed at least ten times. Relative to the germline gene, one junction end is altered; a read error may explain this. The chain couples TRBV12-3 or TRBV12-4 to TRBJ1-6; 11 bases line up with TRBD1. CDR3 length: 15 residues. In nucleotides, the CDR3 is TGTGCCAGCAATTTACCCGGGACAGGGGGTTCACCCCTCCACTTT. This encodes CASNLPGTGGSPLHF.

This clonotype has ten or more counts. The chain joins TRBV20-1 to TRBJ2-4; D call uncertain. Germline V gene data show CDR1 as DFQATT and CDR2 as SNEGSKA (reference sequence). The CDR3 has 14 residues. CDR3 sequence reads: CSLILGSAKNIQYF. As DNA, the CDR3 is TGCAGCCTAATTTTGGGGTCGGCCAAAAACATTCAGTACTTC.

The chain joins TRBV28 to TRBJ2-7; tentative D call: TRBD1 (5 bases). The CDR3 totals 15 residues. Germline assignment: CDR1 MDHEN and CDR2 SYDVKM. Trimming removed 5 bases from V and 4 bases from J, with 18 bases in between. The DNA for the CDR3 is TGTGCCAGCAGTGCCCCATTGCCAGGGCGGTACGAGCAGTACTTC. Protein sequence: CASSAPLPGRYEQYF.

This clonotype appeared many times. The chain employs TRBV20-1 and TRBJ2-3, with 13 bases identical to TRBD2. Trimming cost V 5 bases and J 5 bases; bases outside gene matches: 10. The CDR3 length is 16 residues. Per germline, CDR1 DFQATT and CDR2 SNEGSKA (reference sequence). The CDR3 protein is CSAPHTLAGGGDTQYF. Written as DNA, the CDR3 is TGCAGTGCTCCCCACACACTAGCGGGAGGGGGAGATACGCAGTATTTT.

This chain links TRBV2 with TRBJ2-1, with TRBD1 matching over 7 bases. From germline, CDR1 is SNHLY and CDR2 FYNNEI. Unmatched junction bases numbered 10, after V lost 7 bases and J lost 10 bases. CDR3 length: 13 residues. This CDR3 is CASTPGQRLEQFF. The DNA for the CDR3 is TGTGCCAGCACCCCGGGACAGAGGTTGGAGCAGTTCTTC.

This clonotype was recorded many times. CDR3 in amino acids: CASSQVGGPPGDEQYF. The CDR3 DNA is TGTGCCAGCAGCCAAGTAGGCGGCCCGCCCGGCGACGAGCAGTACTTC. V and J are TRBV14 and TRBJ2-7, with D uncertain. The CDR3 has 16 residues. The germline V gene has CDR1 SGHDN and CDR2 FVKESK. V was trimmed by 1 base and J by 5 bases, leaving 18 bases between them.

This clonotype was seen a few times. The genes are TRBV27 and TRBJ2-3; 9 bases agree with TRBD1. Germline lookup yields CDR1 MNHEY and CDR2 SMNVEV (reference sequence). The CDR3 covers 16 residues. J gave up 4 bases and V 6 bases, and 11 bases lay outside the gene matches. CDR3 DNA: TGTGCCAGCAGCCCCAGGTCCCACAGGGGGCCAGATACGCAGTATTTT. Its protein product is CASSPRSHRGPDTQYF.

This chain connects TRBV10-3 to TRBJ1-4; D perhaps matches TRBD1 (6 bases). The CDR3 has 16 amino acids. V lost 5 bases and J lost 4, with 17 bases in between. Germline lookup yields CDR1 ENHRY and CDR2 SYGVKD. The CDR3 sequence is CAISTKPGHLNEKLFF. CDR3 nucleotide sequence: TGTGCCATCAGTACAAAACCGGGACACCTTAATGAAAAACTGTTTTTT.

This clonotype was picked up many times. An end of the junction differs from the germline gene, which may be a read error. The rearrangement links TRBV12-3 or TRBV12-4 to TRBJ2-1; 12 bases map to TRBD2. The CDR3 has 14 residues. The CDR3 sequence: CASSLAGGPDEQFF. CDR3 DNA sequence: TGTGCCAGCAGTCTAGCGGGAGGGCCTGATGAGCAGTTCTTC.

V and J are TRBV12-3 or TRBV12-4 and TRBJ2-7; a weak D match, TRBD1 (6 bases). V was cut by 4 bases and J by 3 bases, with 16 bases left in between. The CDR3 sequence is 15 residues long. This chain's CDR3 is CASSSGQRSIYEQYF. The DNA of the CDR3 is TGTGCCAGCAGTTCAGGACAGCGGTCTATCTACGAGCAGTACTTC.

The rearrangement links TRBV6-1 to TRBJ2-1; 9 bases match TRBD2. V dropped 5 bases and J dropped 2; count of bases not matched to a gene: 4. Germline-derived CDR1 and CDR2 are MNHNS and SASEGT. The CDR3 is made up of 15 amino acids. DNA for the CDR3: TGTGCCAGCAGTTCTAGCGGGGATGCCTACAATGAGCAGTTCTTC. Amino acids: CASSSSGDAYNEQFF.

This clonotype was found many times. V and J are TRBV7-3 and TRBJ2-5; D is perhaps TRBD2 (6 bases). The CDR3 loop spans 15 amino acids. The germline V gene has CDR1 SGHTA and CDR2 FQGTGA. V lost 2 bases, J lost 5 bases, and 15 bases lay in between. This chain's CDR3 is CASSLGGLFEETQYF. The CDR3 DNA follows: TGTGCCAGCAGCTTAGGGGGGTTGTTTGAGGAGACCCAGTACTTC.

This clonotype was seen at least ten times. The J gene is TRBJ2-5, the V gene TRBV11-2; no clear D. V was trimmed by 5 bases and J by 5 bases, leaving 6 bases between them. Germline assignment: CDR1 SGHAT and CDR2 FQNNGV. This CDR3 comprises 11 residues. CDR3 sequence reads: CASSGVETQYF. The DNA for the CDR3 is TGTGCCAGCAGCGGGGTTGAGACCCAGTACTTC.